A single TCR beta chain is shown here with its context. Its antigen is unidentified. The sample comes from a study of cytomegalovirus exposure and HLA in healthy donors. Vbeta (60) and Jbeta (13) primers were used in the PCR. Clones were read by immunoSEQ multiplex PCR, and TCRdb kept only the in-frame ones, dropping some. Here the sample spans approximately 170,000 clones, approximately 80% being singletons. Overall study results and limits: Later analysis associated a missense DCLRE1C variant with TCR beta V- and J-gene trimming. The likely origin of a cluster of highly shared sequence variants was a sequencing artifact.

The clonotype was recovered from a boy aged 2-9 years in good health and CMV-seronegative. Sequencing was done on a sample of PBMCs.

This chain's CDR3 is CASSPRAGGDTQYF. CDR3 nucleotides: TGTGCCAGCAGTCCGCGGGCAGGAGGAGATACGCAGTATTTT. This chain connects TRBV6-5 to TRBJ2-3, with a weak D call TRBD2 (5 bases). The CDR3 is made up of 14 amino acids. Germline CDR1 reads MNHEY; CDR2 reads SVGAGI. Trimming stripped 5 bases from V and 5 bases from J, with 14 bases between.